This TCR beta chain originates from a study of blood T cell repertoires in COVID-19. Across the whole study: Acute-phase and convalescent COVID-19 samples originated in the United States, Italy and Spain. In each case, the material was cDNA or gDNA derived from T cells, B-cell-depleted T cells, or PBMCs.

As originally analysed: Estimation of nucleated cell counts relied on the amplification of reference gene primers. The data were produced by immunoSEQ multiplex PCR, yet TCRdb's version contains in-frame clones alone and is incomplete. Clone size and V and J calls were adopted from that table, with D and trimming inferred from the DNA. The table records about 120,000 clones, around nine tenths of them present only once. This clone was recorded a few times. Germline assignment: CDR1 SGDLS and CDR2 YYNGEE. V shed 0 bases and J shed 5 bases, with 9 bases lying between them. This CDR3 is built from 14 residues.

The TCR comes from a woman between 50 and 59 years old with acute or convalescent COVID-19. The sample was peripheral blood. This chain links TRBV9 with TRBJ2-1, with a weak D call TRBD2 (6 bases). The CDR3 sequence: CASSVAGVHNEQFF. DNA of the CDR3: TGTGCCAGCAGCGTAGCGGGAGTACACAATGAGCAGTTCTTC.